Included here is one TCR beta chain sequence, with context. This clonotype appeared many times. No antigen is known for it. Sequence at one end of the junction differs from germline and may be a read error. This specimen comes from a study of T cells in Graves' hyperthyroidism and ophthalmopathy (dated by TCRdb to between 2017 and 2020). Regarding the research as a whole: Peripheral blood was collected at initial diagnosis, before any treatment. For training and testing, the roughly 97 patients in the discovery cohort were randomly divided in a 7:3 ratio. In about 6 Graves' hyperthyroidism patients, the study also compared T-cell repertoires from thyroid tissue with T-cell repertoires from blood. Following sampling, methimazole starting at 30 mg daily was given to hyperthyroidism patients, and high-dose intravenous methylprednisolone was given to ophthalmopathy patients. Whether ophthalmopathy could be predicted prospectively was tested in an independent validation cohort made up of 18 to 20 hyperthyroidism patients plus 17 patients who later progressed to ophthalmopathy. TCR V-J signatures able to tell the groups apart were searched for in a discovery cohort of 100 patients, of whom about 40 had Graves' ophthalmopathy and about 60 had stable Graves' hyperthyroidism. According to the paper, TCR Vbeta CDR3 sequencing was carried out on over 130 peripheral blood samples, which came from fewer than 50 ophthalmopathy, some 73 hyperthyroidism and roughly 17 progressor patients. Points the paper makes about the study in general: A 13 V-J signature model separated ophthalmopathy from stable hyperthyroidism, with around 91% sensitivity and 81.08% specificity in cross-validation and 80%/75% in testing. During validation, the model predicted progression to ophthalmopathy a median of around 7 months ahead of onset, with just under 71% sensitivity and 72.22% specificity. No statistical method was used to set the sample size in advance, and investigators knew the group allocation. Most expanded thyroid clonotypes (frequency above 0.001) were also detected in blood, a finding suggesting that blood repertoires may reflect thyroid immune responses.

In the germline V gene (reference sequence), CDR1 corresponds to SSHAT and CDR2 to FNYEAQ. The CDR3 contains 16 residues, cysteine and phenylalanine counted. The CDR3 DNA has 48 bases and is translated from base 1. In the ophthalmopathy patients, disease was moderately to severely active, with a Clinical Activity Score of 3 or more, a NOSPECS grade of 4 or more, and a duration of less than 3 months. The study excluded patients with uncontrolled infections, other autoimmune diseases, pregnancy or lactation. Diagnoses were established on the basis of clinical symptoms, serum thyroxine and TRAb, thyroid ultrasound, and orbital computed tomography. PBMCs were separated from 8 to 10 ml of fresh peripheral blood using Ficoll-Paque density gradient centrifugation. Total RNA was extracted using Trizol reagent, and RNA quality was assessed on an Agilent 2100 Bioanalyzer. Amplification of TCR beta CDR3 regions was carried out from RNA transcripts. The first round of RT-PCR for the TCR CDR3 was performed with the HTBI primer set and the Qiagen OneStep RT-PCR kit. Libraries were constructed in a second round of multiplex PCR, after which size selection and purification were carried out. Sequencing of the libraries was done on an Illumina HiSeq2000 using paired-end 100 bp reads. Per the authors' processing: SOAPnuke was used to process the raw data, throwing out any read that contained adapters or uncalled bases, had a mean Phred below 15, or lacked an exact constant-primer or identifier match. COPE v1.2.5 was used to merge the high-quality paired reads, and each unique nucleotide sequence was defined as a clonotype. Clonotypes were aligned to IMGT TRBV, TRBD and TRBJ reference segments using MiTCR v1.1. Analysis was restricted to V-J combinations with a frequency above 0.0001, which covered about 99% of repertoires. The TCS score was defined as the ratio of F50 (clonal expansion) to E x V (chaos), calculated using BLOSUM62-based TCRdist between CDR3 peptides within each V-J. Welch's t-statistics and random forest reduced approximately 520 V-J features to 13, which were used in a naive Bayes classifier (R e1071). TCRdb cleaned the public reads at Q25 with fastp, built clones with MiXCR and kept in-frame beta chains. Here each entry gathers all rows of one CDR3 protein and keeps the most common genes and DNA. Clone size and V and J calls follow TCRdb, not the original study. The sample profile shows around 600,000 distinct CDR3 sequences; 13% to 15% of them were found once. The ten largest clonotypes hold about 6.6% of the sample.

The chain uses TRBV7-7 and TRBJ2-5; the D segment cannot be called with confidence. This receptor was taken from a woman between 18 and 29 years old with Graves' ophthalmopathy. Sequenced sample: blood. CDR3 region: CASSLAHPTLQETQYF. The DNA reads as follows: TGTGCTAGCAGCTTAGCCCATCCCACCCTCCAAGAGACCCAGTACTTC.